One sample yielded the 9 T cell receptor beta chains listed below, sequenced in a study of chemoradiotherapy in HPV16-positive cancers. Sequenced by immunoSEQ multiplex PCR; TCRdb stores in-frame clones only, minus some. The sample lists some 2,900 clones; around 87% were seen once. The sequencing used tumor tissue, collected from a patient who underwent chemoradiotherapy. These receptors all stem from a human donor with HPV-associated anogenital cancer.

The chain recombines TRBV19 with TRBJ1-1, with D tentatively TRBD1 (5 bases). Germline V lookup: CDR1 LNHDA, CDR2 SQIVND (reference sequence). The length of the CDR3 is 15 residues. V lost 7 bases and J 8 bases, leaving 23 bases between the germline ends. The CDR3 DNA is TGTGCCAGTATGGTCCAGGGTCGGTTCTACCGAGAAGCTTTCTTT. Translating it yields CASMVQGRFYREAFF.

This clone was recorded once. The CDR3 nucleotides read TGTGCCAGCAGCCTGATAGGAGAGCAGTTCTTC. This sequence encodes CASSLIGEQFF. The chain links TRBV5-6 to TRBJ2-1; D is uncertain. This CDR3 is 11 amino acids long. In germline, CDR1 is SGHDT, CDR2 YYEEEE. V lost 4 bases, J lost 10 bases, and 9 bases lay in between. The full variable domain, completed using reference TRBV5-6 and TRBJ2-1, is DAGVTQSPTHLIKTRGQQVTLRCSPKSGHDTVSWYQQALGQGPQFIFQYYEEEERQRGNFPDRFSGHQFPNYSSELNVNALLLGDSALYLCASSLIGEQFFGPGTRLTVL.

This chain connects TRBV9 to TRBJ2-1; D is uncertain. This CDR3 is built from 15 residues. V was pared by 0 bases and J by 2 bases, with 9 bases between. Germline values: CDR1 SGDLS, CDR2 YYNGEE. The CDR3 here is CASSVGDSPYNEQFF. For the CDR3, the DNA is TGTGCCAGCAGCGTAGGAGACTCACCCTACAATGAGCAGTTCTTC.

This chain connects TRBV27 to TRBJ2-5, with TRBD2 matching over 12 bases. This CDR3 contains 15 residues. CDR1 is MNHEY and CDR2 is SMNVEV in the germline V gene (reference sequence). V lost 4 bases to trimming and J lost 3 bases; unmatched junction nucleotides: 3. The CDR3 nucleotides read TGTGCCAGCAGTTCCTGGACTAGCGGGAAAGAGACCCAGTACTTC. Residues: CASSSWTSGKETQYF.

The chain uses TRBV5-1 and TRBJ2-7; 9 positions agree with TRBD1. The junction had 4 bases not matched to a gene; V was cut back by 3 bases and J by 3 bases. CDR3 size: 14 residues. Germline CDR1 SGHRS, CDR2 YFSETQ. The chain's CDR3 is CASSYGQGFYEQYF. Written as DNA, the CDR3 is TGCGCCAGCAGCTACGGACAGGGGTTCTACGAGCAGTACTTC.

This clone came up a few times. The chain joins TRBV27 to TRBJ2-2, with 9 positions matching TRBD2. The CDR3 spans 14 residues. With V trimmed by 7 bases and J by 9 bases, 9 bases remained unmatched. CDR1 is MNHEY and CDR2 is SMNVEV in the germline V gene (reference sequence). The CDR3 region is CASTSAGGERELFF. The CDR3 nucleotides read TGTGCCAGCACCTCCGCGGGGGGGGAGAGGGAGCTGTTTTTT.

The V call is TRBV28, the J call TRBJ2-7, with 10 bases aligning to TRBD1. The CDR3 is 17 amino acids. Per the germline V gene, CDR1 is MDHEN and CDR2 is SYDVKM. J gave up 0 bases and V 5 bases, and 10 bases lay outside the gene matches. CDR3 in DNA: TGTGCCAGCAGTCCCGGGACAGGGGACTCTAGCTCCTACGAGCAGTACTTC. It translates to CASSPGTGDSSSYEQYF.

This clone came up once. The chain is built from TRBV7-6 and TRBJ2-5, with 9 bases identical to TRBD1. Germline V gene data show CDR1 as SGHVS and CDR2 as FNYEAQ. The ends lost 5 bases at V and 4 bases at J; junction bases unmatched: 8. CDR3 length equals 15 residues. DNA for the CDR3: TGTGCCAGCAGCCTCCGGACAGGGGTGGCAGAGACCCAGTACTTC. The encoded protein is CASSLRTGVAETQYF.

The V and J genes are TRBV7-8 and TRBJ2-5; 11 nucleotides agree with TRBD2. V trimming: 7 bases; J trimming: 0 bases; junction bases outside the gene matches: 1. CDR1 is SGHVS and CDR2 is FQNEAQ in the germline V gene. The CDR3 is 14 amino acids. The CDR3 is CASKLAGDQETQYF. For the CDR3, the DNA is TGTGCCAGCAAACTAGCGGGGGACCAAGAGACCCAGTACTTC.